This T cell receptor beta chain was sequenced during a study of CXCR3-negative and CXCR3-positive naive CD8 T cells. Turning to the study itself: Sequencing gave about 150 million TRB reads overall, about 1.5 +/- 0.3 million per library.

Researchers sorted under 350,000 cells of each CD8+ T cell subset in triplicate. CDR3 length: 13 amino acids. Germline CDR1 reads SGHVS; CDR2 reads FQNEAQ. With respect to this clonotype: What it binds is unknown.

The authors prepared UMI-labeled TRB cDNA libraries by 5' RACE. TCRdb re-called the 5' RACE reads and gives one entry per CDR3 protein, without DNA. The sample holds just under 90,000 distinct CDR3 sequences. Overall study findings and caveats: Diversity in memory CD8+ cells fell much lower than the comparably high levels seen in both naive subsets. Naive cells with CXCR3 showed TRB CDR3s that were more hydrophobic than those in CXCR3-negative naive cells. Similar levels of surface CD5 were seen between naive subsets; TCR strength was inferred from TRB CDR3 properties.

Sequenced sample: naive CXCR3+ CD8+ T cells from blood. Subset meaning: CD45RO-CCR7+CD27+CD95- naive CD8+ T cells expressing CXCR3 (TNR3+). The gene calls are TRBV7-8 and TRBJ1-5. The TCR was taken from a human donor in good health. Some clones in this sample may be carry-over from other donors' samples. This CDR3 reads CASSLNSMELQHF. The full variable domain, rest sourced from reference TRBV7-8 and TRBJ1-5, is GAGVSQSPRYKVAKRGQDVALRCDPISGHVSLFWYQQALGQGPEFLTYFQNEAQLDKSGLPSDRFFAERPEGSVSTLKIQRTQQEDSAVYLCASSLNSMELQHFGDGTRLSIL.